One T cell receptor (beta chain) is described in this entry. The data belong to a study of shared clonotypes between healthy human individuals. As defined, naive CD8 cells were CD45RO-negative and positively selected for CCR7, with terminally differentiated effector memory CD45RA+ cells excluded. Donors were healthy HIV-negative adults without recent acute infections or vaccinations. CDR1 and CDR2 from the germline V gene are SEHNR and FQNEAQ (reference sequence). V was shortened by 4 bases and J by 0 bases, with 19 bases between the two germline ends. The CDR3 runs 17 residues. The data were produced by immunoSEQ multiplex PCR, yet TCRdb's version contains in-frame clones alone and is incomplete. Of around 1.9 million clones listed, around 93% were seen once; the top ten hold about 1.7%.

The sequence was collected from a man younger than 30 in good health. Some clones in this sample may be carry-over from other donors' samples. Sequencing was carried out using naive CD8+ T cells from PBMCs. The rearrangement links TRBV7-9 to TRBJ2-7, with D perhaps given as TRBD1 or TRBD2 (5 bases each). In DNA form, the CDR3 reads TGTGCCAGCAGCTCCAGAGAAAGGGGACGGAACTCCTACGAGCAGTACTTC. Residues: CASSSRERGRNSYEQYF.